A single sample gave rise to the 14 T cell receptor beta chains below, sequenced in a study of CD8+CD57+ T cells in acquired aplastic anemia. Both TCR beta VDJ combination and CDR3 sequence profiling were carried out. Genomic DNA was the template for this profiling. TCRdb ran MiXCR on the reads and lists one entry per CDR3 protein. This table holds approximately 300,000 distinct CDR3 sequences, 56% found once. By flow cytometry, patients selected for sequencing had shown an expansion of CD8+CD57+ cells. Sequenced: sorted CD4+, CD8+, or CD8+CD57+ T cells (not recorded which) from PBMCs. The receptors come from a human donor with aplastic anemia.

CDR3 sequence reads: CASRLRSSGGGRVAQYF. CDR3 in DNA: TGTGCCAGCAGGTTAAGGAGTAGCGGGGGCGGACGTGTGGCCCAGTACTTC. The chain couples TRBV7-2 to TRBJ2-5; 9 positions agree with TRBD2. With 6 bases clipped from V and 9 bases from J, the junction kept 20 bases outside the gene matches. This CDR3 is 17 amino acids long. In germline, CDR1 is SGHTA, CDR2 FQGNSA.

This clonotype was counted ten times or more. In DNA form, the CDR3 reads TGTGCCAGCAGTTACTCGGGTATCTCGGTGAACACTGAAGCTTTCTTT. Encoded protein: CASSYSGISVNTEAFF. The chain joins TRBV6-5 to TRBJ1-1; D unresolved. CDR1 and CDR2 from the germline V gene are MNHEY and SVGAGI. The CDR3 has 16 residues. V lost 0 bases and J 0 bases, leaving 11 bases between the germline ends.

There are many counts of this clonotype. The CDR3 coding sequence is TGTGCCAGCAGTTACTCGACAGGGACTTTGAACACTGAAGCTTTCTTT. Its translation is CASSYSTGTLNTEAFF. This rearrangement joins TRBV6-6 to TRBJ1-1, with 7 nucleotides matching TRBD1. The junction had 4 bases not matched to a gene; V was cut back by 0 bases and J by 0 bases. Per germline, CDR1 MNHNY and CDR2 SVGAGI (reference sequence). The CDR3 totals 16 residues.

This clonotype was detected a few times. The rearrangement joins TRBV10-2 to TRBJ2-6, with D uncertain. The CDR3 is 15 residues long. CDR1 is WSHSY, CDR2 SAAADI, per germline. V lost 7 bases to trimming and J lost 4 bases, with 14 bases between them. CDR3 loop: CASIGQPAGANVLTF. In DNA form, the CDR3 reads TGCGCCAGCATTGGCCAGCCGGCGGGGGCCAACGTCCTGACTTTC.

The V and J genes are TRBV24-1 and TRBJ2-1; no clear D gene. The V gene's germline CDR1 is KGHDR and CDR2 SFDVKD. CDR3 length equals 13 residues. Trimming took off 5 bases at V and 6 bases at J, with 10 bases between the two ends. CDR3 sequence: CATSAVGFNEQFF. CDR3 bases: TGTGCCACCAGTGCGGTAGGTTTCAATGAGCAGTTCTTC.

DNA of the CDR3: TGTGCCAGCAGCGTAGCTGGGACCACAGATACGCAGTATTTT. Protein: CASSVAGTTDTQYF. V and J are TRBV9 and TRBJ2-3; D could derive from TRBD1 or TRBD2 (5 bases each). The V and J ends lost 0 bases and 2 bases respectively, with 7 bases between them. The CDR3 runs 14 residues. The germline CDR1 and CDR2 sequences are SGDLS and YYNGEE. Based on the CDR3 plus reference TRBV9 and TRBJ2-3, the full variable domain is DSGVTQTPKHLITATGQRVTLRCSPRSGDLSVYWYQQSLDQGLQFLIQYYNGEERAKGNILERFSAQQFPDLHSELNLSSLELGDSALYFCASSVAGTTDTQYFGPGTRLTVL.

This chain uses TRBV2 with TRBJ2-3; D gene uncertain. V was pared by 3 bases and J by 0 bases, with 7 bases between. From germline, CDR1 is SNHLY and CDR2 FYNNEI. CDR3 length: 14 residues. The CDR3 protein is CASSEQRSTDTQYF. The CDR3 coding sequence is TGTGCCAGCAGTGAGCAGCGCAGCACAGATACGCAGTATTTT.

The chain recombines TRBV2 with TRBJ2-5; the match to TRBD2 covers 11 bases. CDR3 length: 19 residues. The V segment lost 6 bases and the J segment 2 bases; nucleotides outside the gene matches: 17. Germline V gene data show CDR1 as SNHLY and CDR2 as FYNNEI. CDR3 coding DNA: TGTGCCAGCAGCTTGGCTAGAATAGCGGGGGGGCGGCTACAAGAGACCCAGTACTTC. As protein: CASSLARIAGGRLQETQYF. Combining the CDR3 with reference TRBV2 and TRBJ2-5 gives the whole variable domain EPEVTQTPSHQVTQMGQEVILRCVPISNHLYFYWYRQILGQKVEFLVSFYNNEISEKSEIFDDQFSVERPDGSNFTLKIRSTKLEDSAMYFCASSLARIAGGRLQETQYFGPGTRLLVL.

The chain carries TRBV15 and TRBJ2-7; 8 positions match TRBD2. The germline CDR1 and CDR2 sequences are LNHNV and YYDKDF (reference sequence). V shed 0 bases and J 2 bases; nucleotides not matched to a gene: 0. This CDR3 contains 14 residues. The CDR3 DNA reads as TGTGCCACCAGCAGAGAACTAGCGGCCTACGAGCAGTACTTC. This sequence encodes CATSRELAAYEQYF.

As to this clonotype: The junction does not match germline at one end; this may be a read error. J is TRBJ2-3 and V is TRBV24-1, with a possible D match to TRBD2 (5 bases). CDR3 length: 15 residues. Per germline, CDR1 KGHDR and CDR2 SFDVKD. CDR3 loop: CATSGVGVGTDAQYF. In DNA form, the CDR3 reads TGTGCCACCAGTGGGGTGGGAGTAGGCACAGATGCGCAGTATTTT.

The V call is TRBV6-1, the J call TRBJ1-4, with 7 bases lining up with TRBD1. Germline V gene data show CDR1 as MNHNS and CDR2 as SASEGT. CDR3 size: 13 residues. The J segment lost 9 bases and the V segment lost 6 bases, leaving 7 bases of the junction unmatched. CDR3 residues: CASRRTGDQKLFF. DNA for the CDR3: TGTGCCAGCAGACGAACAGGGGACCAAAAACTGTTTTTT.

This chain connects TRBV29-1 to TRBJ2-1; no reliable D call. Germline-derived CDR1 and CDR2 are SQVTM and ANQGSEA. V was clipped by 0 bases and J by 5 bases, with 14 bases between them. This CDR3 region has 15 residues. CDR3 nucleotides: TGCAGCGTTGAAGACTTGACCTATAGCCACAATGAGCAGTTCTTC. Translated: CSVEDLTYSHNEQFF.

This clonotype was found many times. This chain links TRBV24-1 with TRBJ2-5, with D perhaps given as TRBD1 or TRBD2 (5 bases each). Germline V gene data show CDR1 as KGHDR and CDR2 as SFDVKD. The CDR3 contains 14 residues. Trimming removed 7 bases at V and 4 bases at J, with 15 bases between. The CDR3, as DNA: TGTGCCACCAGCGGGGACGGACCCCGAGAGACCCAGTACTTC. Protein product: CATSGDGPRETQYF.

The rearrangement links TRBV9 to TRBJ1-6; D is undetermined. The CDR3 covers 14 residues. Trimming removed 2 bases from V and 7 bases from J, with 10 bases in between. Germline values: CDR1 SGDLS, CDR2 YYNGEE. The CDR3 nucleotides are TGTGCCAGCAGCGTTAACAGCGTAAATTCACCCCTCCACTTT. Translating gives CASSVNSVNSPLHF.